This TCR beta chain was recovered during a study of T cells in Graves' hyperthyroidism and ophthalmopathy. The TCR beta CDR3 regions underwent amplification using RNA transcripts as the source. Primed by the HTBI set, a first-round RT-PCR was run on the TCR CDR3. TCRdb re-called the multiplex PCR reads through MiXCR, storing one row per CDR3 protein. The sample consists of 220,000 or so distinct CDR3 sequences, 16% of them appearing once. This clonotype was counted a few times. This may arise from a read error, as a much more abundant clone is one base away. This CDR3 contains 17 residues. The germline V and J ends were trimmed by 7 bases and 5 bases, with 26 bases remaining between them. The germline CDR1 and CDR2 sequences are MNHNS and SASEGT.

Sample: blood. The source is a woman between 18 and 30 years old with Graves' ophthalmopathy. The chain is built from TRBV6-1 and TRBJ1-1, with a weak D call TRBD1 (5 bases). The CDR3 region is CASNIIVQEAGRTEAFF. The CDR3 nucleotides are TGTGCCAGCAATATTATAGTACAGGAGGCAGGGAGGACTGAAGCTTTCTTT.